This T cell receptor (beta chain) was sequenced during a study of tumor and adjacent non-tumor tissue in lung cancer. TCRbeta libraries were built with three rounds of nested PCR, modified from ARM-PCR. TCRdb redid the calling of the multiplex PCR reads with MiXCR, one entry per CDR3 protein. The sample lists around 80,000 distinct CDR3 sequences, 65% to 85% occurring once. Comments on this clonotype: The junction shows a germline mismatch at one end, possibly a read error.

Germline CDR1 reads DFQATT; CDR2 reads SNEGSKA (reference sequence). This CDR3 region has 15 residues. RNA was extracted from bulk tissue without any cell sorting. Distant lung tissue was collected more than 3 cm away from the tumor edge. Newly diagnosed lung cancer patients had thoracic surgery in China, August–late 2014, without prior chemotherapy. The sequence was obtained from a man in his 60s with non-small cell lung cancer. Sequencing used distant non-tumor lung tissue. This sequence joins TRBV20-1 and TRBJ2-2, with D tentatively TRBD1 or TRBD2 (5 bases each). CDR3 coding DNA: TGCAGTGCTAGAGCAGGAACCCTTTGGGGTGGGGGGCTGTTTTTT. Its protein product is CSARAGTLWGGGLFF.